One and the same sample provided the 29 T cell receptor beta chains below, sequenced in a study of T cell responses to AZD1222 COVID-19 vaccine. Clones were sequenced by immunoSEQ multiplex PCR, and TCRdb holds only the in-frame ones, with some missing. In the table there are 130,000 or so clones, 88% of which are singletons. Sequenced material: peripheral blood, taken 28 days after the second AZD1222 dose. The source is an adult who received the AZD1222 COVID-19 vaccine.

The V and J genes are TRBV27 and TRBJ2-1, with TRBD1 identical over 7 bases. The germline CDR1 and CDR2 sequences are MNHEY and SMNVEV (reference sequence). V dropped 0 bases and J dropped 4; count of bases not matched to a gene: 0. The CDR3 consists of 14 residues. CDR3 loop: CASSLSGQYNEQFF. The CDR3 DNA follows: TGTGCCAGCAGTTTATCGGGACAGTACAATGAGCAGTTCTTC.

The chain joins TRBV28 to TRBJ1-5, with D unresolved. This CDR3 is built from 17 residues. Trimming cost V 5 bases and J 0 bases, with 17 bases left between them. The germline CDR1 and CDR2 sequences are MDHEN and SYDVKM. CDR3 sequence reads: CASSPAATGNSNQPQHF. CDR3 bases: TGTGCCAGCAGTCCAGCGGCTACCGGTAATAGCAATCAGCCCCAGCATTTT.

V usage is TRBV30 and J usage is TRBJ2-1; tentatively, D is TRBD2 (5 bases). The germline gives CDR1 GTSNPN, CDR2 SVGIG (reference sequence). The CDR3 is made up of 15 amino acids. Deletions cut 1 base from V and 0 bases from J, with 10 bases between. The CDR3 sequence: CAWSDATSSYNEQFF. CDR3 coding DNA: TGTGCCTGGAGTGACGCCACTAGCTCCTACAATGAGCAGTTCTTC.

V gene TRBV30 combines with J gene TRBJ1-2; weak D call: TRBD1 (6 bases). The CDR3 spans 15 residues. CDR1 is GTSNPN, CDR2 SVGIG, per germline (reference sequence). V was clipped by 0 bases and J by 8 bases, with 19 bases between them. The DNA of the CDR3 is TGTGCCTGGAGTGTACAGGCAGGGGTATCTCTCGGCTACACCTTC. It yields the protein CAWSVQAGVSLGYTF.

This chain links TRBV3-1 (or the pseudogene TRBV3-2) with TRBJ2-7; tentative D call: TRBD2 (6 bases). V was pared by 3 bases and J by 7 bases, with 16 bases between. CDR1 is LGHDT and CDR2 is YNNKEL in the germline V gene (reference sequence). The CDR3 runs 14 residues. Here the CDR3 reads CASSHPRGMGEQYF. In nucleotides, the CDR3 is TGTGCCAGCAGCCATCCGCGGGGAATGGGGGAGCAGTACTTC.

The rearrangement joins TRBV5-1 to TRBJ1-1, with D unresolved. This CDR3 contains 13 residues. From germline, CDR1 is SGHRS and CDR2 YFSETQ. The V end lost 0 bases, the J end lost 7 bases, and 10 bases lay between the germline ends. CDR3 region: CASSLASLDEAFF. For the CDR3, the DNA is TGCGCCAGCAGCTTGGCCTCGTTAGATGAAGCTTTCTTT.

The chain carries TRBV11-3 and TRBJ2-7; D may be TRBD1 (5 bases). V was cut by 0 bases and J by 6 bases, with 6 bases left in between. The CDR3 is 12 amino acids. Germline CDR1 is SGHNT and CDR2 is YENEEA. The DNA for the CDR3 is TGTGCCAGCAGCTTAGATCAGGGCGAGCAGTACTTC. Its protein product is CASSLDQGEQYF.

The V and J genes are TRBV5-6 and TRBJ1-2; 10 positions agree with TRBD1. Germline-derived CDR1 and CDR2 are SGHDT and YYEEEE. The CDR3 is 14 residues long. The V gene end was trimmed by 4 bases and the J gene end by 6 bases; junction bases not matched to a gene: 6. CDR3 sequence (DNA): TGTGCCAGCAGCCGCGACAGGGGGCTAGATGGCTACACCTTC. It specifies CASSRDRGLDGYTF. Based on the CDR3 plus reference TRBV5-6 and TRBJ1-2, the full variable domain is DAGVTQSPTHLIKTRGQQVTLRCSPKSGHDTVSWYQQALGQGPQFIFQYYEEEERQRGNFPDRFSGHQFPNYSSELNVNALLLGDSALYLCASSRDRGLDGYTFGSGTRLTVV.

Points on this clone: At one of its ends the junction is not consistent with the germline gene, which may arise from a read error. CDR3 sequence (DNA): TGTGCCAGTAGTTGGTCGGGGGTGAATACTGAAGCTTTCTTT. Its protein product is CASSWSGVNTEAFF. The V and J genes are TRBV19 and TRBJ1-1, with a possible D match to TRBD1 (5 bases). The CDR3 covers 14 residues. Germline CDR1 and CDR2: LNHDA and SQIVND (reference sequence). The variable domain in full, with the rest retrieved from reference TRBV19 and TRBJ1-1, is DGGITQSPKYLFRKEGQNVTLSCEQNLNHDAMYWYRQDPGQGLRLIYYSQIVNDFQKGDIAEGYSVSREKKESFPLTVTSAQKNPTAFYLCASSWSGVNTEAFFGQGTRLTVV.

This chain joins TRBV6-5 and TRBJ2-3; tentative D call: TRBD1 (6 bases). V lost 5 bases and J 6 bases, leaving 15 bases between the germline ends. The CDR3 is 14 amino acids. Per the germline V gene, CDR1 is MNHEY and CDR2 is SVGAGI. The CDR3 is CASSPGAGADTQYF. CDR3 coding DNA: TGTGCCAGCAGTCCCGGAGCAGGGGCCGATACGCAGTATTTT.

The V gene is TRBV3-1 (or the pseudogene TRBV3-2), the J gene TRBJ1-4; 9 bases are a match to TRBD1. Germline CDR1 reads LGHDT; CDR2 reads YNNKEL (reference sequence). The CDR3 is made up of 16 amino acids. J gave up 3 bases and V 6 bases, and 8 bases lay outside the gene matches. CDR3 nucleotide sequence: TGTGCCAGCAGTCGGACAGGGGTTGGGGCTAATGAAAAACTGTTTTTT. Translation: CASSRTGVGANEKLFF.

This clone appeared a single time. V is TRBV20-1 and J is TRBJ2-7, with TRBD1 matching over 9 bases. The V gene's germline CDR1 is DFQATT and CDR2 SNEGSKA (reference sequence). The trim removed 3 bases at V and 4 bases at J, leaving 13 bases unmatched. The CDR3 is made up of 16 amino acids. The CDR3 DNA reads as TGCAGTGCTAGTCCGGCCGGGACAGGGTTATCTTACGAGCAGTACTTC. Encoded protein: CSASPAGTGLSYEQYF.

The gene calls are TRBV21-1 and TRBJ1-5. TRBV21-1 is a listed pseudogene. This CDR3 has 12 residues. CDR3 protein: CASSKSGQPQHF. The DNA for the CDR3 is TGTGCCAGCAGCAAATCGGGTCAGCCCCAGCATTTT.

This clone was detected only once. This chain joins TRBV7-9 and TRBJ1-5, with D maybe TRBD1 (5 bases). Trimming took off 1 base at V and 5 bases at J, with 12 bases between the two ends. Germline V gives CDR1 SEHNR, CDR2 FQNEAQ (reference sequence). This CDR3 spans 15 amino acids. DNA for the CDR3: TGTGCCAGCAGCTTAGGGTGGGGCAGAGATCAGCCCCAGCATTTT. Its translation is CASSLGWGRDQPQHF.

This clone was observed a single time. The rearrangement uses TRBV7-9 and TRBJ2-1, with D tentatively TRBD2 (6 bases). V shed 4 bases and J shed 8 bases, with 21 bases lying between them. The germline V gene encodes CDR1 SEHNR and CDR2 FQNEAQ (reference sequence). This CDR3 spans 16 amino acids. The DNA for the CDR3 is TGTGCCAGCAGCTCTTATGGCGGGGACTTCTTTTATGAGCAGTTCTTC. It encodes CASSSYGGDFFYEQFF. Full variable domain (outside the CDR3, taken from reference TRBV7-9 and TRBJ2-1): DTGVSQNPRHKITKRGQNVTFRCDPISEHNRLYWYRQTLGQGPEFLTYFQNEAQLEKSRLLSDRFSAERPKGSFSTLEIQRTEQGDSAMYLCASSSYGGDFFYEQFFGPGTRLTVL.

This chain connects TRBV9 to TRBJ2-7; 8 nucleotides align to TRBD1. Germline loops: CDR1 SGDLS, CDR2 YYNGEE. This CDR3 region has 14 residues. V was pared by 4 bases and J by 3 bases, with 6 bases of the junction left unmatched. Here the CDR3 DNA reads TGTGCCAGCAGCCTAAGAGGACAGGGCTACGAGCAGTACTTC. Protein sequence: CASSLRGQGYEQYF. Full variable domain (outside the CDR3, taken from reference TRBV9 and TRBJ2-7): DSGVTQTPKHLITATGQRVTLRCSPRSGDLSVYWYQQSLDQGLQFLIQYYNGEERAKGNILERFSAQQFPDLHSELNLSSLELGDSALYFCASSLRGQGYEQYFGPGTRLTVT.

This clone was seen a handful of times. The junction shows a germline mismatch at one end, possibly a read error. This chain uses TRBV30 with TRBJ1-4; weak D call: TRBD1 (5 bases). This CDR3 contains 11 residues. CDR1 is GTSNPN and CDR2 is SVGIG in the germline V gene (reference sequence). This chain's CDR3 is CAWRADKSSIF. In DNA form, the CDR3 reads TGTGCCTGGAGGGCGGACAAGTCTTCGATTTTT.

The rearrangement links TRBV7-2 to TRBJ1-1; 7 nucleotides match TRBD1. The CDR3 covers 14 residues. Germline loops: CDR1 SGHTA, CDR2 FQGNSA. V lost 5 bases to trimming and J lost 5 bases; unmatched junction nucleotides: 8. The CDR3 bases are TGTGCCAGCAGCCTGGGGACAGTACTTACTGAAGCTTTCTTT. It is translated as CASSLGTVLTEAFF.

V usage is TRBV6-5 and J usage is TRBJ1-4; D call uncertain. V was clipped by 5 bases and J by 0 bases, with 7 bases between them. The CDR3 is 14 amino acids. Germline V gene lookup returns CDR1 MNHEY and CDR2 SVGAGI. CDR3 DNA sequence: TGTGCCAGCAGTAGAGCTACAACTAATGAAAAACTGTTTTTT. It specifies CASSRATTNEKLFF.

CDR3 in DNA: TGTGCCAGCAGCCCTGGACCGAGCACAGATACGCAGTATTTT. Translation gives CASSPGPSTDTQYF. The chain carries TRBV3-1 (or the pseudogene TRBV3-2) and TRBJ2-3, with D unresolved. This CDR3 has 14 residues. The V end lost 4 bases, the J end lost 0 bases, and 8 bases lay between the germline ends. CDR1 is LGHDT, CDR2 YNNKEL, per germline (reference sequence).

The J gene is TRBJ2-5, the V gene TRBV27; TRBD1 or TRBD2 may be the D gene (5 bases each). The CDR3 is 15 residues long. The ends were cut back, 5 bases at V and 5 bases at J, with 18 bases in the middle. Per germline, CDR1 MNHEY and CDR2 SMNVEV (reference sequence). The CDR3 spells CASSPFVGGFETQYF. The CDR3 region has the DNA TGTGCCAGCAGTCCCTTTGTTGGGGGATTTGAGACCCAGTACTTC.

The chain links TRBV7-9 to TRBJ2-3; weak D call: TRBD1 (8 bases). V shed 5 bases and J shed 0 bases, with 15 bases lying between them. CDR1 and CDR2 (germline): SEHNR, FQNEAQ (reference sequence). This CDR3 comprises 16 residues. The CDR3 DNA reads as TGTGCCAGCAGCCTTCAACAGGGGGGGAGCACAGATACGCAGTATTTT. This codes for CASSLQQGGSTDTQYF.

CDR3 DNA sequence: TGTGCCAGCAGTTACGACGGAAACTCTGGAAACACCATATATTTT. This gives the protein CASSYDGNSGNTIYF. The chain joins TRBV6-2 or TRBV6-3 to TRBJ1-3; D not certain. Germline V gene data show CDR1 as MNHEY and CDR2 as SVGEGT. The V end lost 2 bases, the J end lost 0 bases, and 8 bases lay between the germline ends. This CDR3 spans 15 amino acids.

V gene TRBV27 combines with J gene TRBJ2-2; TRBD2 is a possible D gene (5 bases). The length of the CDR3 is 15 residues. CDR1 and CDR2 from the germline V gene are MNHEY and SMNVEV (reference sequence). The V gene lost 6 bases and the J gene lost 1 base, with 12 bases spanning the gap. CDR3: CASRKGRGNTGELFF. The CDR3 nucleotides read TGTGCCAGCAGGAAAGGACGGGGGAACACCGGGGAGCTGTTTTTT.

The chain recombines TRBV7-9 with TRBJ2-2; D gene uncertain. The CDR3 extends over 12 amino acids. With 2 bases removed from V and 2 bases from J, the gap between germline ends came to 0 bases. In germline, CDR1 is SEHNR, CDR2 FQNEAQ (reference sequence). CDR3 amino acids: CASSLNTGELFF. In DNA, the CDR3 is TGTGCCAGCAGCTTAAACACCGGGGAGCTGTTTTTT.

This clone was observed a few times. The V call is TRBV7-8, the J call TRBJ2-7; no firm D call. CDR1 is SGHVS, CDR2 FQNEAQ, per germline. Trimming took off 8 bases at V and 2 bases at J, with 13 bases between the two ends. The CDR3 runs to 13 residues. The CDR3 is CASSRLIAYEQYF. CDR3 bases: TGTGCCAGCTCCAGACTGATCGCCTACGAGCAGTACTTC.

The V gene is TRBV7-9, the J gene TRBJ2-7, with 8 bases aligning to TRBD2. J was trimmed by 4 bases and V by 5 bases; bases with no gene match: 13. The CDR3 is 16 residues long. The germline V gene has CDR1 SEHNR and CDR2 FQNEAQ (reference sequence). The CDR3 DNA follows: TGTGCCAGCAGCAATGCCTCGGGGGGGGCGCGGTACGAGCAGTACTTC. Translation gives CASSNASGGARYEQYF.

The J gene is TRBJ2-1, the V gene TRBV5-1, with TRBD1 matching over 7 bases. The CDR3 runs to 14 residues. After removal of 5 bases from V and 4 bases from J, the junction contained 6 bases not matched to a gene. Germline-derived CDR1 and CDR2 are SGHRS and YFSETQ. CDR3 in DNA: TGCGCCAGCAGAACACAGGGGTCTTACAATGAGCAGTTCTTC. The encoded protein is CASRTQGSYNEQFF.

This chain uses TRBV28 with TRBJ1-2; 8 positions match TRBD1. This CDR3 is 17 amino acids long. Germline CDR1 and CDR2: MDHEN and SYDVKM. The J segment lost 0 bases and the V segment lost 4 bases, leaving 10 bases of the junction unmatched. CDR3 DNA sequence: TGTGCCAGCAGTTCCTTCGGGACAGGACAAACTAACTATGGCTACACCTTC. As protein: CASSSFGTGQTNYGYTF.